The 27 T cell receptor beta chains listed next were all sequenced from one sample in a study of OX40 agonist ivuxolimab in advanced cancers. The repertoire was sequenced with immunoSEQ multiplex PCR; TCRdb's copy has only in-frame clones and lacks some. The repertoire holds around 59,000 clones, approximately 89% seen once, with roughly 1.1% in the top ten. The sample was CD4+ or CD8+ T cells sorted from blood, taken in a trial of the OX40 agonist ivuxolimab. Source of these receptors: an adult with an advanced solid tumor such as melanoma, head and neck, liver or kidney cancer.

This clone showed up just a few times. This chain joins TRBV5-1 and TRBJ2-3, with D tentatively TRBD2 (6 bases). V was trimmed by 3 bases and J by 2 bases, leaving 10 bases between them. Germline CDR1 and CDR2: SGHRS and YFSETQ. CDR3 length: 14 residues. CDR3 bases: TGCGCCAGCAGCTCCCTAGCGATCACAGATACGCAGTATTTT. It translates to CASSSLAITDTQYF.

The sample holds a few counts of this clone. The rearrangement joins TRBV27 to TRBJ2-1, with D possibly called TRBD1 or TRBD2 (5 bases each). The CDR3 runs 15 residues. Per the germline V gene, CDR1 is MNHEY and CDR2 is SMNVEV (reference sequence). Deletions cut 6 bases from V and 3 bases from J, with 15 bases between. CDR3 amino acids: CASSPGTAVYNEQFF. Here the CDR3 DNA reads TGTGCCAGCAGCCCAGGGACGGCCGTCTACAATGAGCAGTTCTTC.

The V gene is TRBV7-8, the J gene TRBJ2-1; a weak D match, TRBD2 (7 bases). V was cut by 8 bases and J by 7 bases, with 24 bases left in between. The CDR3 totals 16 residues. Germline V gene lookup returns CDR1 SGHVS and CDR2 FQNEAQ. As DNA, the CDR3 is TGTGCCAGCCGAATAAATCTAGCGGAGGGGGGGAATGAGCAGTTCTTC. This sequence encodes CASRINLAEGGNEQFF.

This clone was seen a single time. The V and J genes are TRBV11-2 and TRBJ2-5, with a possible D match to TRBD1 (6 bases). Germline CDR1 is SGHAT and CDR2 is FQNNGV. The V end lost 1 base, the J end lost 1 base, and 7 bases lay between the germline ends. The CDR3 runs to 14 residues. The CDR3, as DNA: TGTGCCAGCAGCTTAGGACAGGTCCAAGAGACCCAGTACTTC. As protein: CASSLGQVQETQYF.

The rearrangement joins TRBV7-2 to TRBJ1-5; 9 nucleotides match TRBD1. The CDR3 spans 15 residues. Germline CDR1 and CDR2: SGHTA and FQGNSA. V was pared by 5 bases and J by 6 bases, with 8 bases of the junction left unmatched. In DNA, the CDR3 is TGTGCCAGCAGCCCCCGGACAGGGGTTGCTCAGCCCCAGCATTTT. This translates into CASSPRTGVAQPQHF.

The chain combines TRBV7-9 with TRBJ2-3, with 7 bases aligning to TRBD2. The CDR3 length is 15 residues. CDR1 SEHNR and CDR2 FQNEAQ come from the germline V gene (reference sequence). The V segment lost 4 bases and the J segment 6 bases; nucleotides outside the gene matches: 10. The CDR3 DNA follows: TGTGCCAGCAGCTGGGCGGGCGGGAGTGGTGATACGCAGTATTTT. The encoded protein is CASSWAGGSGDTQYF.

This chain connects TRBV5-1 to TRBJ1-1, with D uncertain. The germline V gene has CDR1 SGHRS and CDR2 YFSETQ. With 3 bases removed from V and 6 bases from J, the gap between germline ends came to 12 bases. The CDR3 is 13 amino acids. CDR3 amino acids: CASSSLWQSEAFF. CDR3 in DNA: TGCGCCAGCAGCTCTCTTTGGCAGTCTGAAGCTTTCTTT.

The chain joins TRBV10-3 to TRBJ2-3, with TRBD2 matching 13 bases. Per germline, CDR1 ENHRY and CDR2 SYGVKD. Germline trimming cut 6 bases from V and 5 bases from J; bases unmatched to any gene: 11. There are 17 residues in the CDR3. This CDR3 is CAIRQSPGLAGQDTQYF. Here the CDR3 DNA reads TGTGCCATCAGGCAGAGCCCGGGACTAGCGGGACAAGATACGCAGTATTTT.

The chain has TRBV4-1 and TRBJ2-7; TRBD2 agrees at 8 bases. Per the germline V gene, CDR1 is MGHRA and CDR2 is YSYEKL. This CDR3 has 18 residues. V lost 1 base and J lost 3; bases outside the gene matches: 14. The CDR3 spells CASSQGPAGSGRNYEQYF. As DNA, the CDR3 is TGCGCCAGCAGCCAAGGGCCAGCGGGAAGCGGGAGAAACTACGAGCAGTACTTC.

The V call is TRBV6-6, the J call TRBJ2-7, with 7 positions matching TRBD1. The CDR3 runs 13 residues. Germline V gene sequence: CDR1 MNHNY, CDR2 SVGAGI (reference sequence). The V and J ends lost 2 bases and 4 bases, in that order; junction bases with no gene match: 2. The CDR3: CASSYGDSYEQYF. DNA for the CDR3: TGTGCCAGCAGTTACGGGGACAGTTACGAGCAGTACTTC.

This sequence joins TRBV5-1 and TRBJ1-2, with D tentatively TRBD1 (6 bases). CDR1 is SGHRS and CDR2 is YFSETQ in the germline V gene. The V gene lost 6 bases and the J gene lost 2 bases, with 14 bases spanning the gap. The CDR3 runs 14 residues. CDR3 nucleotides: TGCGCCAGCAAGGACCTTGGACAGAACTATGGCTACACCTTC. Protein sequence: CASKDLGQNYGYTF.

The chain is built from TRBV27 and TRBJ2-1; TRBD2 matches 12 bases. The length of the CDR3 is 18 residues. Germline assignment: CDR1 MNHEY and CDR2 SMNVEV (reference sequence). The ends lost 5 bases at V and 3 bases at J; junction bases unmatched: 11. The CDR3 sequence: CASSPRTSGNDHYNEQFF. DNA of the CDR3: TGTGCCAGCAGTCCAAGGACTAGCGGGAATGATCACTACAATGAGCAGTTCTTC.

The CDR3 here is CASSFSWTNQETQYF. CDR3 coding DNA: TGTGCCAGCAGCTTCAGCTGGACAAATCAAGAGACCCAGTACTTC. This chain connects TRBV7-2 to TRBJ2-5; TRBD1 might be the D (5 bases). The ends were cut back, 3 bases at V and 2 bases at J, with 13 bases in the middle. CDR1 is SGHTA, CDR2 FQGNSA, per germline. The CDR3 length is 15 residues.

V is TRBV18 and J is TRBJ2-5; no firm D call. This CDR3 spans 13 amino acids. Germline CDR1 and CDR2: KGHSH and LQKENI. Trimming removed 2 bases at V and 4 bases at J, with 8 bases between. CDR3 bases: TGTGCCAGCTCACCATACCCGGGAGAGACCCAGTACTTC. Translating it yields CASSPYPGETQYF.

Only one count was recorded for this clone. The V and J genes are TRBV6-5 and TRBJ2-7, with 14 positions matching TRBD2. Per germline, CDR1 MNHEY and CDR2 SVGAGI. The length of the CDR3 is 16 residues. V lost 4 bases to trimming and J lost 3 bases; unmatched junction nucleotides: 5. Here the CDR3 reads CASSSHGLAGGYEQYF. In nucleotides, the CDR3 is TGTGCCAGCAGTTCCCATGGACTAGCGGGAGGCTACGAGCAGTACTTC.

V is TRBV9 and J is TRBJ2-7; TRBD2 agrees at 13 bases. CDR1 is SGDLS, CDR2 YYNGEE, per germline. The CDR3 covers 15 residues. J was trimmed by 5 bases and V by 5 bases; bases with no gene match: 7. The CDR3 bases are TGTGCCAGCAGTGTAACTAGCGGGAGGGGGCACGAGCAGTACTTC. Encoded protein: CASSVTSGRGHEQYF. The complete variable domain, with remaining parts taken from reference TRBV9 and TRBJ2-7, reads DSGVTQTPKHLITATGQRVTLRCSPRSGDLSVYWYQQSLDQGLQFLIQYYNGEERAKGNILERFSAQQFPDLHSELNLSSLELGDSALYFCASSVTSGRGHEQYFGPGTRLTVT.

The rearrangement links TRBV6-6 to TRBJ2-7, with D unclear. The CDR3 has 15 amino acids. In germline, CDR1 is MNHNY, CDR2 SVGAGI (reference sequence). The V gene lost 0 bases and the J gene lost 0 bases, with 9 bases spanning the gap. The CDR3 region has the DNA TGTGCCAGCAGTTACTCTGCAGGCTACTCCTACGAGCAGTACTTC. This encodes CASSYSAGYSYEQYF.

In nucleotides, the CDR3 is TGTGCCAGCAGTCCCGGACGGCAGCCCCAGCATTTT. It is translated as CASSPGRQPQHF. The rearrangement uses TRBV28 and TRBJ1-5, with no clear D. CDR3 length equals 12 residues. Trimming removed 5 bases at V and 7 bases at J, with 9 bases between. Germline CDR1 is MDHEN and CDR2 is SYDVKM.

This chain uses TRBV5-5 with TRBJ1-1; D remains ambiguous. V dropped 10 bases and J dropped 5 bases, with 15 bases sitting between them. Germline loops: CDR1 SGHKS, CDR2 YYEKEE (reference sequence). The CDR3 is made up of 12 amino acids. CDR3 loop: CASAVYATEAFF. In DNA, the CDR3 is TGTGCCTCCGCAGTCTATGCGACTGAAGCTTTCTTT.

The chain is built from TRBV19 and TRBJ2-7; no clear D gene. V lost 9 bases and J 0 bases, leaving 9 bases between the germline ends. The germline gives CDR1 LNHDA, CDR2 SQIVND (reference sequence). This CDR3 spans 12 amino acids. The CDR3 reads CASSESSYEQYF. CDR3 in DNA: TGTGCCAGCAGTGAGAGCTCCTACGAGCAGTACTTC.

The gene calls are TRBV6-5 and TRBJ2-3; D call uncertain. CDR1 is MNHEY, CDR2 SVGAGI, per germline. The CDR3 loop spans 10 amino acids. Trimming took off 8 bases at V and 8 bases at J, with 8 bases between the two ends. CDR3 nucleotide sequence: TGTGCCAGCGGGCCGGTTACGCAGTATTTT. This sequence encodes CASGPVTQYF.

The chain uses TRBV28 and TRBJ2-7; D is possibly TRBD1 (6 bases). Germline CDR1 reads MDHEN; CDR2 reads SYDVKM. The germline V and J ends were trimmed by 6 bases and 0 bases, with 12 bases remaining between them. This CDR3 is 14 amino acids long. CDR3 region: CASSRTVSSYEQYF. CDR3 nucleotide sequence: TGTGCCAGCAGCCGGACAGTGAGCTCCTACGAGCAGTACTTC.

This CDR3 is CASREAAGFSQETQYF. The DNA for the CDR3 is TGCGCCAGCAGAGAGGCCGCTGGGTTCAGCCAAGAGACCCAGTACTTC. The gene calls are TRBV4-1 and TRBJ2-5; no reliable D call. Deletions cut 6 bases from V and 1 base from J, with 18 bases between. CDR1 MGHRA and CDR2 YSYEKL come from the germline V gene. This CDR3 contains 16 residues.

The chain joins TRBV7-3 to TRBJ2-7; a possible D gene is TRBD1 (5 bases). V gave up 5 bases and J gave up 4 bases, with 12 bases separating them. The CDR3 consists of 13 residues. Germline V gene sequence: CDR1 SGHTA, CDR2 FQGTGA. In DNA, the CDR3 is TGTGCCAGCAGCGTAGGACACTCTTACGAGCAGTACTTC. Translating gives CASSVGHSYEQYF.

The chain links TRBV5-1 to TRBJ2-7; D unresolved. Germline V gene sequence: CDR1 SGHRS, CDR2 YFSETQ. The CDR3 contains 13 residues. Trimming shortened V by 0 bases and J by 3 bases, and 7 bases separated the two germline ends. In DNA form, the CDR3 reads TGCGCCAGCAGCTTGGCCTCTAGCTACGAGCAGTACTTC. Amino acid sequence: CASSLASSYEQYF.

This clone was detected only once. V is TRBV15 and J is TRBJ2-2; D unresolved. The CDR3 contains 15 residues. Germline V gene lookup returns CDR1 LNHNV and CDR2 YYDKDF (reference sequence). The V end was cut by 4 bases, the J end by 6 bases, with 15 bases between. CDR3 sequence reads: CATSNRATPPGELFF. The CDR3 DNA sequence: TGTGCCACCAGCAACCGGGCGACACCCCCCGGGGAGCTGTTTTTT.

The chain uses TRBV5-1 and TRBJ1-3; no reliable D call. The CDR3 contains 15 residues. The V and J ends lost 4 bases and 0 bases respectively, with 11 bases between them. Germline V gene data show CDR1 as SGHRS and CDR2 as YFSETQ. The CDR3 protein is CASSPAADSGNTIYF. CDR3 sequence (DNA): TGCGCCAGCAGCCCTGCGGCGGACTCTGGAAACACCATATATTTT.